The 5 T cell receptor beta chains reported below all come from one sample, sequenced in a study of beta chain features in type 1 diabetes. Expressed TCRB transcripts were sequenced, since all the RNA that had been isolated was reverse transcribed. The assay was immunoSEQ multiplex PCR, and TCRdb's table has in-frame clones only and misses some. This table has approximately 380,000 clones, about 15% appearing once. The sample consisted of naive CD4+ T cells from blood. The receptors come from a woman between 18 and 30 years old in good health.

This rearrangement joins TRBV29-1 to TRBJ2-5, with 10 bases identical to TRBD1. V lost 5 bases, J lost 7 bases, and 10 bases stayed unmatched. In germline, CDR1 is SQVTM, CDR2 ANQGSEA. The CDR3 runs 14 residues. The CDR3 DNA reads TGCAGCGTTCAAATTACGGGACAGGGGTTGACCCAGTACTTC. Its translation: CSVQITGQGLTQYF.

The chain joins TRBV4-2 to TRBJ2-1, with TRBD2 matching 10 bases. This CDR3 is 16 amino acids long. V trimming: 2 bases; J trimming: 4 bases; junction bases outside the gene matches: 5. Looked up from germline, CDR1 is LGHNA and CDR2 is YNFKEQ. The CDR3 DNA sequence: TGTGCCAGCAGCCAACTTAGCGGGAGGCCGTACAATGAGCAGTTCTTC. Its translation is CASSQLSGRPYNEQFF.

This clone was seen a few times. The CDR3 protein is CSVRTSGTYTDTQYF. The CDR3 DNA sequence: TGCAGCGTTAGGACTAGCGGGACCTACACAGATACGCAGTATTTT. The rearrangement joins TRBV29-1 to TRBJ2-3; 12 positions match TRBD2. The ends lost 5 bases at V and 2 bases at J; junction bases unmatched: 5. Germline V gene data show CDR1 as SQVTM and CDR2 as ANQGSEA. CDR3 length: 15 amino acids.

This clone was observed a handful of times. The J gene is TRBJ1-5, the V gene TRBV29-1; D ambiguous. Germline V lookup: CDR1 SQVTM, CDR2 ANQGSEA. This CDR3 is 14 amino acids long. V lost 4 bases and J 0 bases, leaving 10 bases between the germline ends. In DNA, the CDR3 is TGCAGCGTTGCGCGAGGGAATAGCAATCAGCCCCAGCATTTT. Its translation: CSVARGNSNQPQHF.

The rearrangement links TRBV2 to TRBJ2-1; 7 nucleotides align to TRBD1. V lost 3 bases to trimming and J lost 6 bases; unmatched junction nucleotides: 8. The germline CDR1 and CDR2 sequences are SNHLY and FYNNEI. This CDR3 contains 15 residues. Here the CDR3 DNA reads TGTGCCAGCAGTGAGAGGCAGGGGGTGTTCAATGAGCAGTTCTTC. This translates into CASSERQGVFNEQFF.